The present T cell receptor (beta chain) was sequenced within a study of blood T cell repertoires in COVID-19. Assay: immunoSEQ multiplex PCR; the TCRdb copy retains only in-frame clones and omits some. The table lists 25,000 to 35,000 clones, 85% of them singletons, with about a quarter in the top ten. There are 14 residues in the CDR3. The germline V and J ends were trimmed by 8 bases and 1 base, with 15 bases remaining between them. Germline V gene sequence: CDR1 SNHLY, CDR2 FYNNEI. The rearrangement uses TRBV2 and TRBJ2-7; weak D call: TRBD1 (6 bases). The sequence came from a human donor in a cohort sampled during active COVID-19. Sequencing was performed on peripheral blood. The CDR3 coding sequence is TGTGCCAGCCCACCCCCGGGACAATCCTACGAGCAGTACTTC. Translation: CASPPPGQSYEQYF.